The T cell receptor (beta chain) described here comes from a study of blood T cells in healthy people across ages. Through a sample-barcoded 5' primer and a J-beta primer mix, a second PCR was run for roughly 6 to 11 cycles. MiXCR, run by TCRdb on the 5' RACE reads, gives a single entry per CDR3 protein. The repertoire has hundreds of thousands of distinct CDR3 sequences, roughly 30% of them found once; the top ten carry around a sixth. This CDR3 comprises 12 residues. Germline values: CDR1 KGHSH, CDR2 LQKENI. The germline V and J ends were trimmed by 4 bases and 13 bases, with 16 bases remaining between them. In its sample, this clonotype was seen many times.

The sample comprised blood. The chain combines TRBV18 with TRBJ1-2; no firm D call. The sequence came from an elderly woman in good health. The CDR3 DNA reads TGTGCCAGCTCACTCCCAACAGAGCCGTTCACCTTC. The encoded protein is CASSLPTEPFTF.